This is a list of T cell receptor beta chains from one sample in a study of shared clonotypes between healthy human individuals. The method was immunoSEQ multiplex PCR; TCRdb's version includes in-frame clones alone and lacks a portion of them. This sample has just over 2,000,000 clones, with about 95% found just once. Sequencing was done on a sample of naive CD4+ T cells sorted from blood. All receptors derive from a man aged 18 to 35 in good health. Each CDR3 is given with its conserved first and last residue. The D gene is left open where the match is weak. Clone size is stated in some rows and not others, as once, few, many or a class when expanded.

abundance,d_gene,v_gene,j_gene,CDR3nt,CDR3aa
NA,NA,TRBV2,TRBJ1-6,TGTGCCAGCGGGACGTTCATCCGGAATAATTCACCCCTCCACTTT,CASGTFIRNNSPLHF
NA,TRBD1,TRBV7-9,TRBJ2-6,TGTGCCAGCAGCTTGGGGGACAGTGACTCTGGGGCCAACGTCCTGACTTTC,CASSLGDSDSGANVLTF
NA,NA,TRBV18,TRBJ2-1,TGTGCCAGCTCACCACCGACAGGATACAATGAGCAGTTCTTC,CASSPPTGYNEQFF
NA,NA,TRBV29-1,TRBJ1-2,TGCAGCGTTGAACGAGGAAATGGCTACACCTTC,CSVERGNGYTF
once,NA,TRBV25-1,TRBJ2-7,TGTGCCAGCAGTGAATATGGAGGGGCGGCTAACGAGCAGTACTTC,CASSEYGGAANEQYF
NA,TRBD2,TRBV5-1,TRBJ2-3,TGCGCCAGCAGCCCCGAAGGTAGCGGGGGGACTACGCAGTATTTT,CASSPEGSGGTTQYF
NA,NA,TRBV6-6,TRBJ2-2,TGTGCCAGCAGTTACAGGGGCGACACCGGGGAGCTGTTTTTT,CASSYRGDTGELFF
once,TRBD1,TRBV25-1,TRBJ2-2,TGTGCCAGCAGTGAATCGTGGGCTGGGACAGGGGGTCCCGGGGAGCTGTTTTTT,CASSESWAGTGGPGELFF
NA,NA,TRBV6-5,TRBJ1-4,TGTGCCAGCAGCCGGGGGAGGGTGGATGAAAAACTGTTTTTT,CASSRGRVDEKLFF
once,NA,TRBV29-1,TRBJ2-7,TGCAGCGTTGTGACCCCGGGAGCCACCTACGAGCAGTACTTC,CSVVTPGATYEQYF
NA,NA,TRBV2,TRBJ2-7,TGTGCCAGCAGTGCAGGGGAAAGCGAGCAGTACTTC,CASSAGESEQYF
NA,NA,TRBV5-1,TRBJ1-2,TGCGCCAGCAGCATGAGGGGATACGATGGCTACACCTTC,CASSMRGYDGYTF
NA,NA,TRBV6-6,TRBJ2-5,TGTGCCAGCAGCCCCCTAGGGGTTCAGGCGGAGACCCAGTACTTC,CASSPLGVQAETQYF
NA,NA,TRBV28,TRBJ2-7,TGTGCCAGCAGCCTCGGGGGCAGCTCCTACGAGCAGTACTTC,CASSLGGSSYEQYF
NA,NA,TRBV6-6,TRBJ2-3,TGTGCCAGCAACATGGGGAGTACGCAGTATTTT,CASNMGSTQYF
NA,NA,TRBV5-1,TRBJ2-3,TGCGCCAGCAGCTCGGCGGGACTCAGCAACACAGATACGCAGTATTTT,CASSSAGLSNTDTQYF